A selection of T cell receptor beta chains follows, all from one sample in a study of T cell changes during pregnancy in multiple sclerosis. Assay: immunoSEQ multiplex PCR; the TCRdb copy retains only in-frame clones and omits some. This table holds 75,000 to 95,000 clones, around 93% found once. The specimen was peripheral blood, collected before pregnancy. Receptors originate from a female donor with multiple sclerosis, enrolled in a pregnancy study. Both conserved end residues are part of each CDR3. Each record gives: J gene, V gene, CDR3 protein.

>TRBJ1-4|TRBV4-3
CASSQVPQGLVNEKLFF
>TRBJ1-5|TRBV18
CASSPLGVSNQPQHF
>TRBJ2-5|TRBV6-6
CASKGTSVPNRETQYF
>TRBJ2-2|TRBV28
CASRTRNRQTNTGELFF
>TRBJ2-1|TRBV5-4
CASSWGPGTADNEQFF
>TRBJ1-1|TRBV15
CATSREGEAFF
>TRBJ1-2|TRBV6-6
CASSSSGGFDYGYTF
>TRBJ1-1|TRBV19
CATSHEGLGRAEAFF
>TRBJ2-1|TRBV5-1
CASLKWGGALTPYNEQFF
>TRBJ2-1|TRBV29-1
CSVAPGRDNEQFF
>TRBJ1-1|TRBV7-3
CASSPNPRGKNTEAFF
>TRBJ2-7|TRBV6-5
CASSRTGGLYEQYF
>TRBJ1-2|TRBV5-6
CASSLMGGFTF
>TRBJ2-2|TRBV29-1
CSVTAAGGPTGELFF
>TRBJ1-1|TRBV9
CASSVEGWGNTEAFF
>TRBJ2-6|TRBV28
CASSLLVGRGGSGANVLTF
>TRBJ2-7|TRBV18
CASSSLAGTASYEQYF
>TRBJ2-2|TRBV14
CASSQGTSNTGELFF
>TRBJ2-2|TRBV10-1
CASSTANTGELFF
>TRBJ1-5|TRBV4-1
CASSQGTGALPIRQPQHF
>TRBJ1-1|TRBV13
CASSPWRSRLEAFF
>TRBJ2-2|TRBV11-3
CASSKTGGRGGELFF
>TRBJ2-7|TRBV2
CASRTGPGEEQYF
>TRBJ2-7|TRBV7-9
CASRPDRSYEQYF
>TRBJ2-5|TRBV5-1
CASSDLSTETQYF
>TRBJ2-2|TRBV11-2
CASSLDFLAGVHSNTGELFF
>TRBJ1-1|TRBV5-1
CASSQGQGLGDQNTEAFF
>TRBJ1-6|TRBV2
CASSEFKGENSPLHF
>TRBJ2-1|TRBV9
CASSSLGLAGEQFF
>TRBJ2-7|TRBV18
CASSPLAGAFNFSYEQYF
>TRBJ1-5|TRBV4-2
CASSQATLNQPQHF
>TRBJ1-3|TRBV11-2
CASSLLSVRRYSGNTIYF
>TRBJ2-4|TRBV7-2
CASSLAGLASPKNIQYF
>TRBJ2-1|TRBV7-9
CASSLGISSSYNEQFF
>TRBJ2-7|TRBV7-2
CASSLGRTGTYEQYF
>TRBJ1-1|TRBV2
CASSEPATGNTEAFF
>TRBJ1-1|TRBV7-9
CASSSRGRNTEAFF
>TRBJ2-6|TRBV2
CASSGASGRSGANVLTF
>TRBJ2-7|TRBV7-9
CASSADRGRRDEQYF
>TRBJ2-7|TRBV29-1
CSGGQGAYEQYF
>TRBJ2-3|TRBV19
CASTARSTHHSRGARTDTQYF
>TRBJ2-7|TRBV18
CASSGQVLYEQYF